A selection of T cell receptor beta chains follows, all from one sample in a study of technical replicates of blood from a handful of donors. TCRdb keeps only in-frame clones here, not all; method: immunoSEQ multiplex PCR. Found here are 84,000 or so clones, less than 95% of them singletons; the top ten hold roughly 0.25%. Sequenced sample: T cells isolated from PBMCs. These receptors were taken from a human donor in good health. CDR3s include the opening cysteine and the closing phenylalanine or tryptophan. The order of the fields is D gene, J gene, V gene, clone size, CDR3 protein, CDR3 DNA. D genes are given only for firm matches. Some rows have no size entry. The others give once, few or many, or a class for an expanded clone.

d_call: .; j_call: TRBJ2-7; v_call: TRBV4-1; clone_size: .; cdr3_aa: CASSQQGTTPHYEQYF; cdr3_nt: TGCGCCAGCAGCCAGCAAGGGACAACCCCCCACTACGAGCAGTACTTC
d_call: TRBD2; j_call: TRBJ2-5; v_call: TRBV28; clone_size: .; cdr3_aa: CASSLVAGVETQYF; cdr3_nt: TGTGCCAGCAGTTTGGTAGCGGGAGTGGAGACCCAGTACTTC
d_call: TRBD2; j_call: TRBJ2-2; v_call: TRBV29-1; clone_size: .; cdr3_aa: CSVEGPGLDMTGELFF; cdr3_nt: TGCAGCGTTGAAGGGCCGGGACTAGATATGACCGGGGAGCTGTTTTTT
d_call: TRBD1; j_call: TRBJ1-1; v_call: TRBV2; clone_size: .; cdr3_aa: CASSPLGQVNTEAFF; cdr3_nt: TGTGCCAGCAGCCCCCTAGGACAGGTGAACACTGAAGCTTTCTTT
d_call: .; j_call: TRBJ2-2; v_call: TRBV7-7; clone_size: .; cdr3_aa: CASSLEGFGELFF; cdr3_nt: TGTGCTAGCAGCTTAGAGGGGTTCGGGGAGCTGTTTTTT
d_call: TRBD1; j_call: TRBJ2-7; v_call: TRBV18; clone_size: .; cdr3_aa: CASSPQNPGQVPYEQYF; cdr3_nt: TGTGCCAGCTCACCTCAAAACCCGGGACAGGTGCCCTACGAGCAGTACTTC
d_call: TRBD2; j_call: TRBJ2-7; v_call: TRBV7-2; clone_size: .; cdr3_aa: CASSFEFGLAGGSYEQYF; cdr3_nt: TGTGCCAGCAGCTTCGAATTTGGACTAGCGGGAGGATCCTACGAGCAGTACTTC
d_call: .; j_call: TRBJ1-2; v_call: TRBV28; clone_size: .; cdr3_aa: CASNDHLSGGAYGYTF; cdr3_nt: TGTGCCAGCAACGATCACCTATCCGGGGGAGCCTATGGCTACACCTTC
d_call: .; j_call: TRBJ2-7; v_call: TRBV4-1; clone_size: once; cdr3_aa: CASSQGAAGADVLYEQYF; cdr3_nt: TGCGCCAGCAGCCAAGGGGCGGCAGGAGCGGATGTGCTGTACGAGCAGTACTTC
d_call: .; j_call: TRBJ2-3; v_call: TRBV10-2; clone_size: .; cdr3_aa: CASIELLGNTDTQYF; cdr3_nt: TGCGCCAGTATTGAACTCCTAGGCAACACAGATACGCAGTATTTT
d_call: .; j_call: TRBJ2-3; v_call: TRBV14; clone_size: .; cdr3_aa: CASSQGPDTQYF; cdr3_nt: TGTGCCAGCAGCCAGGGGCCAGATACGCAGTATTTT
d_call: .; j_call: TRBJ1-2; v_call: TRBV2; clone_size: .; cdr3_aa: CASSKGTWDGYTF; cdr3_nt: TGTGCCAGCAGCAAAGGGACATGGGATGGCTACACCTTC
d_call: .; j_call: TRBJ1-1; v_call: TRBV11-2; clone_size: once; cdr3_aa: CASTYLDGNTEAFF; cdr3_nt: TGTGCCAGCACCTACCTAGACGGGAACACTGAAGCTTTCTTT
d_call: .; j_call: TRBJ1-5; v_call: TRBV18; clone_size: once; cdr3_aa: CASSPLQGGGQPQHF; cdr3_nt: TGTGCCAGCTCACCACTACAGGGAGGGGGTCAGCCCCAGCATTTT
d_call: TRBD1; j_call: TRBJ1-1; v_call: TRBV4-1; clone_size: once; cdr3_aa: CASSQERAGGRTEAFF; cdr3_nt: TGCGCCAGCAGCCAAGAGAGGGCAGGGGGTCGCACTGAAGCTTTCTTT
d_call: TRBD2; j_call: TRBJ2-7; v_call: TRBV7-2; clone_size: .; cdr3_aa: CASSFDGLAGVLAYEQYF; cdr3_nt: TGTGCCAGCAGCTTTGATGGACTAGCGGGAGTTCTCGCCTACGAGCAGTACTTC
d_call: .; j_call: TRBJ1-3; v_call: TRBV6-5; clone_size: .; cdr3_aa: CASSYRGAGNTIYF; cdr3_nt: TGTGCCAGCAGTTACCGGGGAGCTGGAAACACCATATATTTT
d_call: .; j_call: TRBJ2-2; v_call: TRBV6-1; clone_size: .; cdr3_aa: CASSETGAGELFF; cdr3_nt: TGTGCCAGCAGTGAGACGGGGGCCGGGGAGCTGTTTTTT
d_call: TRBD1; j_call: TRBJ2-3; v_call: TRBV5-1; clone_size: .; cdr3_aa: CASSLTTRQGGMIDTQYF; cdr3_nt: TGCGCCAGCAGCTTGACGACTCGACAGGGGGGAATGATAGATACGCAGTATTTT
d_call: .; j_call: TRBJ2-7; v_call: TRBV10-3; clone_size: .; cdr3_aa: CAISGALSYEQYF; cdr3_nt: TGTGCCATCAGTGGGGCGCTTAGCTACGAGCAGTACTTC
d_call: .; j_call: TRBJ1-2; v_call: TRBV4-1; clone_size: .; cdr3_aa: CASSQGGADYGYTF; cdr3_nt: TGCGCCAGCAGCCAAGGGGGCGCGGACTATGGCTACACCTTC
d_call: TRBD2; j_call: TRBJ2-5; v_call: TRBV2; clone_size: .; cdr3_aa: CASSMAGRGQETQYF; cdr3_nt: TGTGCCAGCAGTATGGCGGGGCGGGGGCAAGAGACCCAGTACTTC
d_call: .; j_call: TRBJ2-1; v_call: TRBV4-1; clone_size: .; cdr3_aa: CASSQDMARNEQFF; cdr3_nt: TGCGCCAGCAGCCAAGATATGGCCAGGAATGAGCAGTTCTTC
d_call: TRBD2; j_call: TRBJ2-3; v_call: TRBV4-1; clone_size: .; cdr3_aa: CASSQPTSGRGDTQYF; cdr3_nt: TGCGCCAGCAGCCAACCGACTAGCGGGAGAGGTGATACGCAGTATTTT
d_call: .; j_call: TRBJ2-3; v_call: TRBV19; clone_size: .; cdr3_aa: CATRADTQYF; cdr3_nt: TGTGCCACCCGAGCAGATACGCAGTATTTT
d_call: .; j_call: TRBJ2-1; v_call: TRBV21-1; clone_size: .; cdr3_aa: CASSKYERSSYNEQFF; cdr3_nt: TGTGCCAGCAGCAAATATGAGCGGAGCTCCTACAATGAGCAGTTCTTC
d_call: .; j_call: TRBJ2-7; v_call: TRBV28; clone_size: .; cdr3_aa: CASSLDSYEQYF; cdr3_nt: TGTGCCAGCAGTTTAGACAGCTACGAGCAGTACTTC
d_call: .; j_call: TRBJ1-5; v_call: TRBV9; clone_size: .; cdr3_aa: CASSVALPGYQPQHF; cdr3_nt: TGTGCCAGCAGCGTAGCTCTTCCAGGTTATCAGCCCCAGCATTTT
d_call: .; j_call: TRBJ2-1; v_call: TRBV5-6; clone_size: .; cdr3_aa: CASSLDRGEHEQFF; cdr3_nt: TGTGCCAGCAGCTTGGACCGCGGTGAGCATGAGCAGTTCTTC
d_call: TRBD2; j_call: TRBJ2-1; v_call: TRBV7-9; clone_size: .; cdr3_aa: CASSSNKGLAGGPYNEQFF; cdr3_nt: TGTGCCAGCAGCTCCAACAAGGGACTAGCGGGAGGACCCTACAATGAGCAGTTCTTC
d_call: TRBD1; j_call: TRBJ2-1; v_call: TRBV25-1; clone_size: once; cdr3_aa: CASSDPPGQGLGNEQFF; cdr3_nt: TGTGCCAGCAGTGACCCACCAGGACAGGGTCTTGGCAATGAGCAGTTCTTC
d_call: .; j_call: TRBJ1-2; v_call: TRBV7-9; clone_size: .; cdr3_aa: CASRQAPQSGGF; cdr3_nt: TGTGCCAGCAGGCAAGCCCCCCAGAGCGGGGGCTTC
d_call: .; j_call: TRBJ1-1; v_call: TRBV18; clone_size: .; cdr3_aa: CASSPPGSEAFF; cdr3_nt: TGTGCCAGCTCACCACCGGGGAGTGAAGCTTTCTTT
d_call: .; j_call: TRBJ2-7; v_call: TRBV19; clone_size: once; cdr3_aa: CASSPGAGAIYEQYF; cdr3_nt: TGTGCCAGTAGCCCCGGGGCGGGGGCCATCTACGAGCAGTACTTC
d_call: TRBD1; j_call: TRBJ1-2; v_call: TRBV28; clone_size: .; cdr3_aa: CASREGGGDGYTF; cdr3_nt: TGTGCCAGCCGGGAAGGGGGCGGCGATGGCTACACCTTC
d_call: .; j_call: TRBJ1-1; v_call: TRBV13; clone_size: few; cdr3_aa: CASSLGAELNTEAFF; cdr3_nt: TGTGCCAGCAGCTTAGGGGCGGAGCTGAACACTGAAGCTTTCTTT
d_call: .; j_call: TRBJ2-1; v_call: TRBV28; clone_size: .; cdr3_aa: CASSLRYEQFF; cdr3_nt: TGTGCCAGCAGTTTGCGGTATGAGCAGTTCTTC
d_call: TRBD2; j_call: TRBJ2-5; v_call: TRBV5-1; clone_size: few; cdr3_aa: CASSKGTSKETQYF; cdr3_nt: TGCGCCAGCAGCAAAGGGACTAGCAAAGAGACCCAGTACTTC
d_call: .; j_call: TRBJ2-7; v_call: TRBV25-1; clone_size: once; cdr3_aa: CASSPGSGDEQYF; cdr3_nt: TGTGCCAGCAGCCCAGGATCGGGGGATGAGCAGTACTTC
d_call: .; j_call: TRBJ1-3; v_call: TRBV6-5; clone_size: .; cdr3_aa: CASSLLWPSGNTIYF; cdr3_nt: TGTGCCAGCAGTCTCCTTTGGCCCTCTGGAAACACCATATATTTT
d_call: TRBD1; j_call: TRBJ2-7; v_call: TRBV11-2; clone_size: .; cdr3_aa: CASSLGTGGRSEQYF; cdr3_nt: TGTGCCAGCAGCTTAGGGACAGGGGGTCGGAGCGAGCAGTACTTC
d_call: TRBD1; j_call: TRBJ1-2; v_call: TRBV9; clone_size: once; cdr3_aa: CASSRDRGNGNYGYTF; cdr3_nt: TGTGCCAGCAGCAGGGACAGGGGAAACGGTAACTATGGCTACACCTTC
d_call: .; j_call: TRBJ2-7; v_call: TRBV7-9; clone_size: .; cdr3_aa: CASSLRYEQYF; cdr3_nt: TGTGCCAGCAGCTTGCGGTACGAGCAGTACTTC
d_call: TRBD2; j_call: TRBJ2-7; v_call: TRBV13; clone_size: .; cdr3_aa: CASSLLAGGPQYF; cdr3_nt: TGTGCCAGCAGCTTACTAGCGGGAGGGCCCCAGTACTTC
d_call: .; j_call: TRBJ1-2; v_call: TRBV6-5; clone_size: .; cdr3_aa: CASSYSGSYGYTF; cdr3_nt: TGTGCCAGCAGTTACTCAGGGAGTTATGGCTACACCTTC
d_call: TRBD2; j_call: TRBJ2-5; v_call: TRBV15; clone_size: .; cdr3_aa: CATSREGTTNQETQYF; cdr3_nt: TGTGCCACCAGCAGAGAAGGGACTACCAACCAAGAGACCCAGTACTTC
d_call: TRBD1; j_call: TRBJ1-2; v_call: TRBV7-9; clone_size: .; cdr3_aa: CASSYETGGHYGYTF; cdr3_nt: TGTGCCAGCAGCTACGAGACAGGGGGCCACTATGGCTACACCTTC
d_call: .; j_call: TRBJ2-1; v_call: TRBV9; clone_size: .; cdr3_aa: CASSGATYYNEQFF; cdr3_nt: TGTGCCAGCAGCGGCGCGACATATTACAATGAGCAGTTCTTC